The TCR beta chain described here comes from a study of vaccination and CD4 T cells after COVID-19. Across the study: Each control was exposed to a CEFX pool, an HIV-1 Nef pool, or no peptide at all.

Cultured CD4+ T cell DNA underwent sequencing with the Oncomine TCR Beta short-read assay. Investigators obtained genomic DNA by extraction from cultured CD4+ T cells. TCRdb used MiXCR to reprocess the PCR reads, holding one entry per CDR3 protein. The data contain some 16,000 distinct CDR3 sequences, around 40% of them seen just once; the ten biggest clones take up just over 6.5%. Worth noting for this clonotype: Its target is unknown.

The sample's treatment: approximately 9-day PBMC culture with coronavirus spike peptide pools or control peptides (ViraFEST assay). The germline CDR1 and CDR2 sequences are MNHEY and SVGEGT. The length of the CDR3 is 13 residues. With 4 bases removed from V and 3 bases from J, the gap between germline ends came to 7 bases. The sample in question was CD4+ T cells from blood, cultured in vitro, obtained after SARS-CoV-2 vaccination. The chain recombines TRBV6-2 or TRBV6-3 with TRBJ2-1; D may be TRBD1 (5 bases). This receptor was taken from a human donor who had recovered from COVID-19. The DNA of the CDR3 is TGTGCCAGCAGTTCCGACAGCTACAATGAGCAGTTCTTC. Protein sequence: CASSSDSYNEQFF.